The TCR beta chain described here comes from a study of blood T cell repertoires in COVID-19. Study-wide background: Sites across the United States, Italy and Spain contributed samples from acute and convalescent COVID-19. PBMCs, B-cell-depleted T cells, or T cells provided the cDNA or gDNA that made up the material.

In the study's own analysis: From reference gene primer amplification, estimates of nucleated cell counts were derived. The repertoire was sequenced with immunoSEQ multiplex PCR; TCRdb's copy has only in-frame clones and lacks some. Clonal size and the V and J genes are those of that table, whereas D and trimming came from the DNA. The sample carries 61,000 or so clones, more than 65% recorded once. The CDR3 consists of 14 residues. The ends were cut back, 2 bases at V and 4 bases at J, with 10 bases in the middle. The germline gives CDR1 SGHTA, CDR2 FQGNSA. The source of this sequence is a woman in her 70s with acute or convalescent COVID-19. The sequencing input was peripheral blood. The genes are TRBV7-2 and TRBJ2-3; D gene uncertain. CDR3 protein: CASSLSPSSDTQYF. In nucleotides, the CDR3 is TGTGCCAGCAGCTTATCCCCTTCGTCAGATACGCAGTATTTT.